The 4 T cell receptor beta chains presented below share a single source sample, sequenced in a study of blood T cell repertoires in COVID-19. Repertoires were generated with immunoSEQ multiplex PCR, while TCRdb's copy carries only in-frame clones and drops some. The sample has about 31,000 clones, approximately 86% seen once. The material sequenced was peripheral blood. These receptors came from a man aged 60-69 years with COVID-19, enrolled during active disease.

Written as DNA, the CDR3 is TGTGCCAGCAGTCTAGCGGGAGGGCCCCGGGGCCCCAATGAGCAGTTCTTC. Translation gives CASSLAGGPRGPNEQFF. V usage is TRBV28 and J usage is TRBJ2-1; 12 positions agree with TRBD2. V lost 5 bases and J lost 6; bases outside the gene matches: 11. The CDR3 sequence is 17 residues long. CDR1 is MDHEN, CDR2 SYDVKM, per germline.

This chain links TRBV5-6 with TRBJ1-5, with 7 positions matching TRBD1. CDR1 is SGHDT, CDR2 YYEEEE, per germline. CDR3 length: 14 amino acids. V was clipped by 3 bases and J by 4 bases; unmatched bases: 4. The CDR3 protein is CASSWQGGNQPQHF. The CDR3 nucleotides are TGTGCCAGCAGCTGGCAGGGGGGTAATCAGCCCCAGCATTTT.

The chain links TRBV4-2 to TRBJ1-4, with D uncertain. The germline V and J ends were trimmed by 2 bases and 7 bases, with 8 bases remaining between them. CDR3 length: 13 residues. Germline CDR1 reads LGHNA; CDR2 reads YNFKEQ. The CDR3 coding sequence is TGTGCCAGCAGCCAAAGAGGCACTGAAAAACTGTTTTTT. Residues: CASSQRGTEKLFF.

The chain joins TRBV19 to TRBJ1-3; 8 bases match TRBD1. Germline assignment: CDR1 LNHDA and CDR2 SQIVND (reference sequence). The CDR3 spans 16 residues. The V and J ends lost 2 bases and 6 bases, in that order; junction bases with no gene match: 9. The CDR3 region has the DNA TGTGCCAGTAGTATAACCCTCGGGACAGGCGAAAACACCATATATTTT. Protein sequence: CASSITLGTGENTIYF.